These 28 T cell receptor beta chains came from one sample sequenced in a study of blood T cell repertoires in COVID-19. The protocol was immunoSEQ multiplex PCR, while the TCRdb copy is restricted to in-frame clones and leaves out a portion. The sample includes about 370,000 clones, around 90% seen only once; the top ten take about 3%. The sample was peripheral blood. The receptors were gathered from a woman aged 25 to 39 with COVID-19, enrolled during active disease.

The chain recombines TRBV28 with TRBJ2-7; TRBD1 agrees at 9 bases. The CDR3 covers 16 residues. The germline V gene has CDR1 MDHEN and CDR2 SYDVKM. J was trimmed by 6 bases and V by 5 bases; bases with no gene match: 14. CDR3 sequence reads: CASSPLRAGQGAEQYF. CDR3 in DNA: TGTGCCAGCAGTCCCTTAAGGGCGGGACAGGGTGCCGAGCAGTACTTC.

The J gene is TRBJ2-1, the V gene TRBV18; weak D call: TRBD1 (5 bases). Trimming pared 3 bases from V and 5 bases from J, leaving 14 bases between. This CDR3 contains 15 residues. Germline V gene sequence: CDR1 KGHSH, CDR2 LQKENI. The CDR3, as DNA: TGTGCCAGCTCACCGAAGGGGCCAGGTGACAATGAGCAGTTCTTC. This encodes CASSPKGPGDNEQFF.

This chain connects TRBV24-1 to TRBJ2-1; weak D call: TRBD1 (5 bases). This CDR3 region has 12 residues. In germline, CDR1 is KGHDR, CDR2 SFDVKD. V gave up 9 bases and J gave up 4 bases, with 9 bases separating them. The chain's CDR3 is CATRDSYNEQFF. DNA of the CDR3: TGTGCCACCCGAGACAGTTACAATGAGCAGTTCTTC.

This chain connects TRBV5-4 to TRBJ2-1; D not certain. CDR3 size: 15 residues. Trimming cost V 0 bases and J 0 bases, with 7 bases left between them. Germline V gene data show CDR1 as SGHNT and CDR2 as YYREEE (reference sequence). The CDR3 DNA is TGTGCCAGCAGCTTGGTATTCTCCTCCTACAATGAGCAGTTCTTC. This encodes CASSLVFSSYNEQFF.

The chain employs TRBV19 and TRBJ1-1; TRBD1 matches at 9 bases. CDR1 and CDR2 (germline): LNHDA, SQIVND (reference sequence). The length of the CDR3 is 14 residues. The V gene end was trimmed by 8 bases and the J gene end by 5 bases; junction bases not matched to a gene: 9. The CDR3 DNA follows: TGTGCCAGTGGGATACAGGGGGCGCGGACTGAAGCTTTCTTT. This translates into CASGIQGARTEAFF.

The CDR3 here is CASRETGGDTEAFF. CDR3 DNA sequence: TGTGCCAGCAGGGAGACAGGGGGGGACACTGAAGCTTTCTTT. The chain recombines TRBV6-5 with TRBJ1-1, with TRBD1 matching over 9 bases. The ends lost 6 bases at V and 3 bases at J; junction bases unmatched: 5. CDR1 is MNHEY and CDR2 is SVGAGI in the germline V gene. This CDR3 region has 14 residues.

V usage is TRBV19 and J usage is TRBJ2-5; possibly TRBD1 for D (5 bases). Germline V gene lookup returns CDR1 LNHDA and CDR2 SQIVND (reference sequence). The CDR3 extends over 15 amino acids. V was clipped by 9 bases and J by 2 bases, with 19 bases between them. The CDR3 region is CASKLSQGLQETQYF. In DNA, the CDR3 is TGTGCCAGCAAACTTTCCCAGGGCCTTCAAGAGACCCAGTACTTC.

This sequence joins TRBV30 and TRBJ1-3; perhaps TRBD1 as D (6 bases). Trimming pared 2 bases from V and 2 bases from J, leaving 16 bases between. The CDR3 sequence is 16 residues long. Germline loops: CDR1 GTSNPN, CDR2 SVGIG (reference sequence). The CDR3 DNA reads TGTGCCTGGAGTCCCGACTACAGGGTCACTGGAAACACCATATATTTT. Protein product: CAWSPDYRVTGNTIYF.

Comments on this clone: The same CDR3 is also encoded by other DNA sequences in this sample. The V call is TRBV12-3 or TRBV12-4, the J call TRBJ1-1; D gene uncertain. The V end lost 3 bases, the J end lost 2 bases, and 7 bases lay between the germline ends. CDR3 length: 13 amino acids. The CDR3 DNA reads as TGTGCCAGCAGTTTGGAGCAAAACACTGAAGCTTTCTTT. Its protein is CASSLEQNTEAFF.

The CDR3 region has the DNA TGTGCCAGCAGCCAAACAGGAGAACCATCCTATGGCTACACCTTC. Its translation is CASSQTGEPSYGYTF. The J gene is TRBJ1-2, the V gene TRBV5-4, with D possibly TRBD1 on 5 matching bases. The CDR3 loop spans 15 amino acids. CDR1 is SGHNT, CDR2 YYREEE, per germline (reference sequence). The V end lost 4 bases, the J end lost 4 bases, and 17 bases lay between the germline ends.

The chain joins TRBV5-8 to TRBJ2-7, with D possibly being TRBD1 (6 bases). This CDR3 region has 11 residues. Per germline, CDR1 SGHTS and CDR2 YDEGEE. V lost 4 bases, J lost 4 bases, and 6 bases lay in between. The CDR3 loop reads CASSQGYEQYV. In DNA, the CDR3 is TGTGCCAGCAGCCAGGGGTACGAGCAGTACGTC.

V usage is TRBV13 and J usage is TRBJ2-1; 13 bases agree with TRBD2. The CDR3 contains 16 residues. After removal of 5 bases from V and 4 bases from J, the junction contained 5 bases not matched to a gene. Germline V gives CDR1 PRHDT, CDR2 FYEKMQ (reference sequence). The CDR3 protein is CASSRGLAGKYNEQFF. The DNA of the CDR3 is TGTGCCAGCAGCAGGGGACTAGCGGGAAAATACAATGAGCAGTTCTTC.

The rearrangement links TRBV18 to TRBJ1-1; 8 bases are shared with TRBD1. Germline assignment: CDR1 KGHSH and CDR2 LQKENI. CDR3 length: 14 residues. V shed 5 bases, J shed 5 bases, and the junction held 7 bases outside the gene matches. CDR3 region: CASSADRGWTEAFF. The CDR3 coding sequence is TGTGCCAGCTCAGCCGACAGGGGATGGACTGAAGCTTTCTTT.

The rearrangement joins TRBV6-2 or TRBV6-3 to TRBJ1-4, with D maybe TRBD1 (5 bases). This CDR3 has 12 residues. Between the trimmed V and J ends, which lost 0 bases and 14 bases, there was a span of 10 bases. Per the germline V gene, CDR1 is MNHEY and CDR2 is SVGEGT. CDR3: CASSYSTDNLFF. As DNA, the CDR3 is TGTGCCAGCAGTTACTCGACGGACAATCTGTTTTTT.

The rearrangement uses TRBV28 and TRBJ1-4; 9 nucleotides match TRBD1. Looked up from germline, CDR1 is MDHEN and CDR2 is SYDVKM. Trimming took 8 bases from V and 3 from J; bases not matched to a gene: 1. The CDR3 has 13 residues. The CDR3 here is CASRDRANEKLFF. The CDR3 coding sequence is TGTGCCAGCCGGGACAGGGCTAATGAAAAACTGTTTTTT.

The CDR3 reads CASSLGANRETQYF. The CDR3 DNA reads TGCGCCAGCAGCTTGGGGGCAAATCGGGAGACCCAGTACTTC. The gene calls are TRBV5-1 and TRBJ2-5; D is undetermined. CDR1 and CDR2 from the germline V gene are SGHRS and YFSETQ. Deletions cut 0 bases from V and 5 bases from J, with 11 bases between. This CDR3 is 14 amino acids long. Full variable domain (missing parts from reference TRBV5-1 and TRBJ2-5): KAGVTQTPRYLIKTRGQQVTLSCSPISGHRSVSWYQQTPGQGLQFLFEYFSETQRNKGNFPGRFSGRQFSNSRSEMNVSTLELGDSALYLCASSLGANRETQYFGPGTRLLVL.

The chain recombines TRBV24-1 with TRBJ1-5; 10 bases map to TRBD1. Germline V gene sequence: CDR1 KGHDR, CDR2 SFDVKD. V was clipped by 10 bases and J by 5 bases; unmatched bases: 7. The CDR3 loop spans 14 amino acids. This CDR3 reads CATSRTGGDQPQHF. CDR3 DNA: TGTGCCACGTCCAGGACAGGGGGAGATCAGCCCCAGCATTTT.

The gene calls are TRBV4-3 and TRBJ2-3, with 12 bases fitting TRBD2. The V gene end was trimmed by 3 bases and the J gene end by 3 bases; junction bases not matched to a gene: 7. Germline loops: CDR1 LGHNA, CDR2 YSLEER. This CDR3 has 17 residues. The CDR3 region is CASSQGLAGGPTDTQYF. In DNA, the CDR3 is TGCGCCAGCAGCCAGGGCCTAGCGGGAGGGCCGACAGATACGCAGTATTTT.

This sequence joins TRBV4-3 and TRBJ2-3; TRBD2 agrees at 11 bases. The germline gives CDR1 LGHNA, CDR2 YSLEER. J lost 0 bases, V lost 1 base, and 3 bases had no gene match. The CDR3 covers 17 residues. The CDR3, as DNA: TGCGCCAGCAGCCAAGGGCTAGCGGGAGGAAGCACAGATACGCAGTATTTT. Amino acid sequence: CASSQGLAGGSTDTQYF.

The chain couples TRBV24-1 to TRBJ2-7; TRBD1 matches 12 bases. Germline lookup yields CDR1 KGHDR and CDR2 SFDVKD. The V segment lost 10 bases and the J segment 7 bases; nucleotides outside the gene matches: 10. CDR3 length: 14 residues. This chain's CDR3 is CATRPGQGACEQYV. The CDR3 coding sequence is TGTGCCACGAGGCCGGGACAGGGGGCGTGTGAGCAGTACGTC.

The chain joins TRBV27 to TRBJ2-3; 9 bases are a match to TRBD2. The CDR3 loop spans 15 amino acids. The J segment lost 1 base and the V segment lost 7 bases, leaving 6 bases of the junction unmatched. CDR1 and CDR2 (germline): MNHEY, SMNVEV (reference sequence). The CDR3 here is CASTSRTSGTDTQYF. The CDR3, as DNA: TGTGCCAGCACTTCCCGGACTAGCGGCACAGATACGCAGTATTTT.

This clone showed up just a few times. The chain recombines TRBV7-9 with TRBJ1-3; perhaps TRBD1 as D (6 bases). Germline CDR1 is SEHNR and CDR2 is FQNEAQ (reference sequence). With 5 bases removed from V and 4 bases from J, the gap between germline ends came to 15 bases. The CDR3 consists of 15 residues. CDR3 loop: CASSKSTGSGNTIYF. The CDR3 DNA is TGTGCCAGCAGCAAGTCGACAGGTTCAGGAAACACCATATATTTT.

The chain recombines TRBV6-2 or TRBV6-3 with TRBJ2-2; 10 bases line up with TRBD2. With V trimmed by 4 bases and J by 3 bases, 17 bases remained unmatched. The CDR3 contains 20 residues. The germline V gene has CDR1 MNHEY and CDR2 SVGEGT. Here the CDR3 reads CASSSLGTSDLSTYTGELFF. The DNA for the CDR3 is TGTGCCAGCAGTTCTCTTGGGACTAGCGATCTTTCTACGTACACCGGGGAGCTGTTTTTT.

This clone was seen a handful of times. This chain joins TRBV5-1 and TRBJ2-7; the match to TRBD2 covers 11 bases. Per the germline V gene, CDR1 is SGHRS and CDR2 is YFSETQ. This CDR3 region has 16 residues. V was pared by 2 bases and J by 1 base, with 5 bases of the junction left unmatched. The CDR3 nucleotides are TGCGCCAGCAGCTTAGAACTAGCGGGGGCTTCCTACGAGCAGTACTTC. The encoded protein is CASSLELAGASYEQYF.

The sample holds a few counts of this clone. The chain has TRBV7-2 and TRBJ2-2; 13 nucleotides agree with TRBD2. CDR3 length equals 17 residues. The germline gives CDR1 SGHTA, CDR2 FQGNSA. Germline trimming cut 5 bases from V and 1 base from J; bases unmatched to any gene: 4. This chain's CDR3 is CASSPGLAGVNTGELFF. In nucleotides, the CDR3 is TGTGCCAGCAGCCCCGGACTAGCGGGGGTGAACACCGGGGAGCTGTTTTTT.

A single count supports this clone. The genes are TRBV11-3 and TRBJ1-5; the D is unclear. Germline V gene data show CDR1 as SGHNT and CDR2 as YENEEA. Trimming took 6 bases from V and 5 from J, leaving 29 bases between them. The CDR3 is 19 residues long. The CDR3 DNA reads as TGTGCCAGCAGTCCTCGGCGTCCGTTGCAGGTTGCTCCCCATCAGCCCCAGCATTTT. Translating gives CASSPRRPLQVAPHQPQHF.

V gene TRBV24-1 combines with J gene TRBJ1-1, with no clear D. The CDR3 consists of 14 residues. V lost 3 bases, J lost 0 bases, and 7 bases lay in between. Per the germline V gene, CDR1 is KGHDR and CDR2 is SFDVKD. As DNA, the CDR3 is TGTGCCACCAGTGATAAGAACATGAACACTGAAGCTTTCTTT. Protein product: CATSDKNMNTEAFF.

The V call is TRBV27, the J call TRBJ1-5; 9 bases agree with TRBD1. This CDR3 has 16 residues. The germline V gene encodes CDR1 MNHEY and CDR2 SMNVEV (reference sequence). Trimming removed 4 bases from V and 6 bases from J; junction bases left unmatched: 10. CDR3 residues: CASSSSRDRETQPQHF. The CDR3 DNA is TGTGCCAGCAGTTCGTCCCGGGACAGGGAAACTCAGCCCCAGCATTTT.